The clone carrying this T cell receptor beta chain came up once. No antigen is known for it. In germline, CDR1 is LNHNV, CDR2 YYDKDF (reference sequence). With 1 base removed from V and 5 bases from J, the gap between germline ends came to 9 bases. This CDR3 contains 14 residues. The record originates from a study of cytomegalovirus exposure and HLA in healthy donors. General study findings and limits: Listed as cytomegalovirus-associated were 164 TCR beta chains.

The protocol was immunoSEQ multiplex PCR, while the TCRdb copy is restricted to in-frame clones and leaves out a portion. The table lists 300,000 to 400,000 clones, 86% of them singletons, with 0.8% to 0.85% in the top ten. The TCR sequence derives from a woman between 18 and 29 years old in good health and CMV-seronegative. V is TRBV15 and J is TRBJ2-1; perhaps TRBD1 as D (5 bases). The sequenced sample consisted of PBMCs. In nucleotides, the CDR3 is TGTGCCACCAGCAGAGTGACAGCAAACAATGAGCAGTTCTTC. Protein sequence: CATSRVTANNEQFF.